There are many counts of the clone carrying this T cell receptor (beta chain). The antigen is unknown. As for time point: patch test 1, 2 weeks after DPC sensitization. Sample treatment: therapeutic diphenylcyclopropenone sensitization with weekly scalp DPC. This entry belongs to a study of human T cells and chemical hapten exposure. In the library, unique molecular identifiers were attached to individual cDNA molecules. Study processing details: Samples held a median of roughly 100,000 TCRs, range roughly 20,000–690,600. One entry per CDR3 protein, called by TCRdb with MiXCR from the RACE reads. It is TCRdb's table, rather than the study itself, that gives the V and J calls and clone size. The data hold about 360,000 distinct CDR3 sequences, with 4% to 5.5% observed a single time. Germline V gene lookup returns CDR1 SNHLY and CDR2 FYNNEI. CDR3 length: 17 amino acids. J was trimmed by 3 bases and V by 2 bases; bases with no gene match: 5.

General study points: Because they had alopecia, donors may respond immunologically unlike healthy people.

Specimen: whole blood, collected in connection with sensitization to the hapten diphenylcyclopropenone (DPC). The rearrangement joins TRBV2 to TRBJ2-1; 12 nucleotides match TRBD2. The clonotype originates from a woman aged 45 to 65 with alopecia areata. Some clones in this sample may be carry-over from other donors' samples. The CDR3 sequence is CASSESASGGGYNEQFF. The CDR3 nucleotides are TGTGCCAGCAGTGAATCGGCTAGCGGGGGGGGCTACAATGAGCAGTTCTTC.